A selection of T cell receptor beta chains follows, all from one sample in a study of T cells expressing NK-cell markers. TCRdb reprocessed the 5' RACE reads, with one entry per CDR3 protein and no DNA. The sample table sets out under 600,000 distinct CDR3 sequences. The sequencing input was blood T cells: a sorted CD56 or NKG2C T cell subset, CD4+ or CD8+ T cells, or bulk PBMC T cells (not recorded which). The receptors shown here come from a woman aged 50 to 65 in good health. CDR3s include the opening cysteine and the closing phenylalanine or tryptophan.

TRBJ2-3	TRBV24-1	CATSDLGDRGTDTQYF
TRBJ2-3	TRBV20-1	CSAIPGTSGTDTQYF
TRBJ2-1	TRBV20-1	CSASMREGNEQFF
TRBJ2-3	TRBV12-3/TRBV12-4	CASSRRDIGTDTQYF
TRBJ2-5	TRBV20-1	CSARGLAGSQETQYF
TRBJ1-2	TRBV12-3/TRBV12-4	CASSLSQGASGYTF
TRBJ2-1	TRBV5-1	CASSLVGGLAGSGHEQFF
TRBJ2-5	TRBV11-1	CASSLNPPSEEETQYF
TRBJ2-1	TRBV2	CASSVAGILSGNEQFF
TRBJ2-5	TRBV7-9	CASSLSGAGGSRETQYF
TRBJ2-4	TRBV4-1	CASSQARLGTTNIQYF
TRBJ2-5	TRBV15	CATSRAGTDKETQYF
TRBJ1-1	TRBV5-1	CASSLAVNRGAGTEAFF
TRBJ2-1	TRBV6-5	CASGQGRSYNEQFF
TRBJ2-1	TRBV2	CASSVDRGDYEQFF
TRBJ2-2	TRBV7-2	CASSPGGSSTGELFF
TRBJ2-2	TRBV3-1	CASSQGGLGELFF
TRBJ2-1	TRBV20-1	CSARYGTGYNEQFF
TRBJ2-2	TRBV7-9	CASSLVGYRGRNTGELFF
TRBJ2-2	TRBV19	CASSEQETGELFF
TRBJ2-5	TRBV29-1	CSVEVNAQETQYF
TRBJ1-4	TRBV20-1	CSARDVAREKLFF
TRBJ2-2	TRBV4-2	CASSQFFRQANTGELFF
TRBJ2-1	TRBV2	CASETGEGNEQFF
TRBJ1-3	TRBV5-5	CASSLVQAGNTIYF
TRBJ2-3	TRBV20-1	CSARGGASGRYGSTDTQYF
TRBJ1-1	TRBV5-6	CASGTRTGGVTEAFF
TRBJ2-5	TRBV10-3	CAISEVQGIGETQYF
TRBJ1-1	TRBV7-8	CASSYDRVSEAFF
TRBJ2-5	TRBV5-1	CASSLRFQRGSQETQYF
TRBJ2-5	TRBV6-1	CASSALTGALEETQYF
TRBJ2-1	TRBV6-5	CASSRPGEQFF
TRBJ2-2	TRBV12-3/TRBV12-4	CASSLSGLAGELFF